A selection of T cell receptor beta chains follows, all from one sample in a study of PD-L1 blockade in urothelial cancer. Using immunoSEQ multiplex PCR, the repertoire was profiled, and TCRdb retains in-frame clones only, with some absent. Counted here are about 43,000 clones, around nine tenths occurring once; the ten biggest clones make up 13% to 15%. The material was PBMCs, obtained around atezolizumab (anti-PD-L1) treatment. These receptors originate from an older woman with urothelial cancer. Each CDR3 is given without its conserved first and last residue. Each record gives: D gene, J gene, V gene, CDR3 protein. D genes are given only for firm matches.

. TRBJ1-5 TRBV7-2 ASSGQVVNQPQH
TRBD1 TRBJ1-4 TRBV25-1 ASGTGTVNEKLF
TRBD1 TRBJ1-5 TRBV12-5 ASGLATGGIQPQH
TRBD1 TRBJ2-1 TRBV7-3 ASSQQGANNEQF
TRBD2 TRBJ2-7 TRBV6-5 ASSLKLAGGAYEQY
TRBD2 TRBJ2-1 TRBV28 ASTLGTSGEQF
TRBD1 TRBJ2-1 TRBV29-1 SVESGTGYPVQF
. TRBJ2-5 TRBV6-1 ASSELEVLETQY
. TRBJ2-7 TRBV7-2 ASSLGPGLNYEQY
TRBD2 TRBJ2-3 TRBV19 ASSFGSSGTDTQY
. TRBJ2-7 TRBV4-3 ASSQDTGIYEQY
. TRBJ2-5 TRBV7-2 ASSLPSVSSETQY
TRBD1 TRBJ1-2 TRBV28 ASSEFRGLNGYT
TRBD2 TRBJ2-1 TRBV6-6 ASTLAGGGYNEQF
TRBD1 TRBJ2-7 TRBV27 ASSRGTGREQY
. TRBJ1-5 TRBV4-2 ASSQSWGFLSNQPQH
. TRBJ1-6 TRBV7-3 ASSPPWGRYYNSPLH
TRBD1 TRBJ2-7 TRBV18 ASSPPDRDLYEQY
. TRBJ1-5 TRBV28 ASSLFPRTVANQPQH
TRBD1 TRBJ2-7 TRBV7-6 ASSHRQGAYEQY
TRBD1 TRBJ2-1 TRBV7-8 ASSLAPGQYRSWDEQF
. TRBJ1-2 TRBV21-1 ASRGDRANYGYT
. TRBJ2-7 TRBV19 ASSIGTSFYEQY
TRBD1 TRBJ1-5 TRBV7-2 ASSLGQDNQPQH
TRBD2 TRBJ2-7 TRBV9 ASSAGVGLAGDEQY
. TRBJ1-6 TRBV7-9 ASSLEQGAPLH
TRBD1 TRBJ2-7 TRBV18 ASSRGQAYEQY
. TRBJ2-1 TRBV5-1 ASSLGQYNEQF
. TRBJ2-1 TRBV28 ASSPANGGILYNEQF
. TRBJ1-1 TRBV19 ASMQWDVGGVTEAF
TRBD2 TRBJ2-5 TRBV18 ASSRGGQETQY
. TRBJ2-1 TRBV7-9 ASSLVGLVINEQF
TRBD1 TRBJ2-3 TRBV10-3 AISSQGATDTQY
TRBD1 TRBJ2-1 TRBV11-3 ASSLRTGEYNEQF
TRBD1 TRBJ1-2 TRBV4-3 ASSQADRGRGGYT
. TRBJ2-3 TRBV18 ASSPFDQRVTDTQY
. TRBJ1-1 TRBV19 ASSTLERFTEAF
TRBD2 TRBJ2-1 TRBV27 ASSLDTSGGNEQF
. TRBJ1-1 TRBV7-9 ASSFQSTGNTEAF
TRBD2 TRBJ2-1 TRBV15 ATSRPTTSGTNEQF
TRBD1 TRBJ2-7 TRBV10-1 ANFNGQGWSYEQY